This T cell receptor (beta chain) was identified in a study of blood T cell repertoires in COVID-19. Study information: Recovered Cohort 3 donors showed two negative PCRs, clearance, or symptom resolution. Nucleic acid was either cDNA or gDNA, and it came from T cells, B-cell-depleted T cells, or PBMCs.

As originally analysed: The assay estimated nucleated cells by amplifying reference gene primers. Here immunoSEQ multiplex PCR was the method, and the copy in TCRdb shows in-frame clones only, minus some. V, J and clone size are taken as reported in that table, and D and trimming were inferred from the DNA itself. The sample has around 360,000 clones; about 89% are singletons. Participants were aged about 18 to 90 years, lived in 24 US areas, and enrolled virtually. This clone appeared once. The CDR3 covers 15 residues. With 1 base clipped from V and 1 base from J, the junction kept 2 bases outside the gene matches. Germline lookup yields CDR1 MNHNS and CDR2 SASEGT.

The sequencing input was PBMCs or T cells enriched from blood (not recorded which). The chain is built from TRBV6-1 and TRBJ2-7, with 9 bases that match TRBD1. The receptor was derived from a man aged 35 to 55 in a cohort exposed to, infected with or recovered from COVID-19 (not recorded which). The DNA of the CDR3 is TGTGCCAGCAGTGAAGGGGACAGGGCTTCCTACGAGCAGTACTTC. This sequence encodes CASSEGDRASYEQYF.